The 28 T cell receptor beta chains presented below share a single source sample, sequenced in a study of blood T cell repertoires in COVID-19. Sequenced by immunoSEQ multiplex PCR; TCRdb stores in-frame clones only, minus some. This sample has over 150,000 clones, with 80% to 90% found just once. Sequenced: peripheral blood. All receptors come from a woman aged 60-70 years who had recovered from COVID-19.

This chain uses TRBV11-2 with TRBJ2-3, with 7 bases matching TRBD1. Per germline, CDR1 SGHAT and CDR2 FQNNGV. Losses at the gene ends were 0 bases for V and 4 bases for J; bases not matched to a gene: 4. CDR3 length: 15 residues. CDR3 in amino acids: CASSLDLTGADTQYF. For the CDR3, the DNA is TGTGCCAGCAGCTTAGATCTAACAGGGGCAGATACGCAGTATTTT.

V usage is TRBV6-1 and J usage is TRBJ2-3, with D uncertain. V lost 2 bases and J lost 5, with 11 bases in between. Germline values: CDR1 MNHNS, CDR2 SASEGT. The CDR3 length is 14 residues. This CDR3 is CASSESRLRDTQYF. As DNA, the CDR3 is TGTGCCAGCAGTGAAAGCCGGTTAAGAGATACGCAGTATTTT.

This rearrangement joins TRBV7-2 to TRBJ1-1; D is possibly TRBD1 (5 bases). Germline V gene lookup returns CDR1 SGHTA and CDR2 FQGNSA. The CDR3 runs 16 residues. The ends were cut back, 5 bases at V and 5 bases at J, with 21 bases in the middle. This CDR3 is CASSPSLGVSSTEAFF. The DNA for the CDR3 is TGTGCCAGCAGCCCCTCCCTAGGGGTTAGCTCGACTGAAGCTTTCTTT.

This clone occurred once. The chain combines TRBV2 with TRBJ2-2; D is possibly TRBD1 (5 bases). The CDR3 contains 16 residues. Trimming left V 3 bases short and J 7 bases short, with 18 bases between. The germline CDR1 and CDR2 sequences are SNHLY and FYNNEI. The CDR3 region has the DNA TGTGCCAGCAGTGAGGGGCGGCTCGGTCTCATCGGGGAGCTGTTTTTT. Protein product: CASSEGRLGLIGELFF.

The chain couples TRBV24-1 to TRBJ2-3; 8 bases are shared with TRBD2. Germline V CDR1 and CDR2: KGHDR, SFDVKD. V shed 6 bases and J 3 bases; nucleotides not matched to a gene: 1. The CDR3 is made up of 13 amino acids. CDR3 sequence: CATSSGGTDTQYF. CDR3 DNA: TGTGCCACCAGTTCGGGGGGGACAGATACGCAGTATTTT.

This rearrangement joins TRBV2 to TRBJ2-7, with a possible D match to TRBD2 (6 bases). Germline V gives CDR1 SNHLY, CDR2 FYNNEI. The CDR3 is made up of 13 amino acids. The V end was cut by 4 bases, the J end by 6 bases, with 13 bases between. The CDR3 sequence: CASSVEGTTEQYF. The CDR3 DNA follows: TGTGCCAGCAGTGTGGAGGGTACTACCGAGCAGTACTTC.

The CDR3 is CASSIGTGERGNTIYF. For the CDR3, the DNA is TGTGCCAGTAGTATAGGCACAGGAGAGAGAGGAAACACCATATATTTT. This chain joins TRBV19 and TRBJ1-3, with D possibly being TRBD1 (5 bases). CDR3 length: 16 residues. Germline assignment: CDR1 LNHDA and CDR2 SQIVND (reference sequence). The V gene lost 1 base and the J gene lost 4 bases, with 14 bases spanning the gap.

This sequence joins TRBV10-3 and TRBJ2-1; 11 bases agree with TRBD1. This CDR3 spans 15 amino acids. Germline V gene data show CDR1 as ENHRY and CDR2 as SYGVKD. With 10 bases clipped from V and 6 bases from J, the junction kept 11 bases outside the gene matches. This chain's CDR3 is CATAGQGEGGNEQFF. CDR3 nucleotide sequence: TGTGCCACCGCGGGACAGGGGGAGGGAGGCAATGAGCAGTTCTTC.

The CDR3 loop is CASSFNSGANVLTF. CDR3 DNA: TGTGCCAGCAGTTTTAACTCTGGGGCCAACGTCCTGACTTTC. The chain couples TRBV27 to TRBJ2-6, with D uncertain. The length of the CDR3 is 14 residues. V was trimmed by 3 bases and J by 0 bases, leaving 3 bases between them. Germline loops: CDR1 MNHEY, CDR2 SMNVEV (reference sequence).

This chain uses TRBV5-1 with TRBJ1-1; D is unclear. Trimming removed 5 bases from V and 1 base from J, with 12 bases in between. This CDR3 contains 14 residues. CDR1 and CDR2 from the germline V gene are SGHRS and YFSETQ. The CDR3 here is CASSQAGQNTEAFF. CDR3 in DNA: TGCGCCAGCAGTCAAGCAGGCCAGAACACTGAAGCTTTCTTT. The full variable domain, its missing parts supplied by reference TRBV5-1 and TRBJ1-1, is KAGVTQTPRYLIKTRGQQVTLSCSPISGHRSVSWYQQTPGQGLQFLFEYFSETQRNKGNFPGRFSGRQFSNSRSEMNVSTLELGDSALYLCASSQAGQNTEAFFGQGTRLTVV.

This sequence joins TRBV5-1 and TRBJ2-7; 7 nucleotides align to TRBD1. Unmatched junction bases numbered 12, after V lost 5 bases and J lost 4 bases. This CDR3 has 15 residues. Germline lookup yields CDR1 SGHRS and CDR2 YFSETQ. The CDR3 loop reads CASRVGTVPAYEQYF. CDR3 in DNA: TGCGCCAGCAGGGTCGGGACAGTGCCCGCGTACGAGCAGTACTTC.

The rearrangement links TRBV20-1 to TRBJ2-3; 7 nucleotides agree with TRBD2. The CDR3 is 13 residues long. V lost 3 bases and J lost 10; bases outside the gene matches: 10. Looked up from germline, CDR1 is DFQATT and CDR2 is SNEGSKA (reference sequence). This CDR3 reads CSASLRGMGSQYF. For the CDR3, the DNA is TGCAGTGCTAGTTTGCGGGGGATGGGGTCGCAGTATTTT.

The chain has TRBV28 and TRBJ2-7, with D tentatively TRBD2 (5 bases). V shed 5 bases and J shed 5 bases, with 16 bases lying between them. The CDR3 contains 14 residues. Germline CDR1 and CDR2: MDHEN and SYDVKM. CDR3 DNA sequence: TGTGCCAGCAGTCCCCCAGTGAGGGTCAACGAGCAGTACTTC. Its translation: CASSPPVRVNEQYF.

The gene calls are TRBV12-3 or TRBV12-4 and TRBJ1-2; D remains ambiguous. The CDR3 has 13 amino acids. The V and J ends lost 6 bases and 2 bases respectively, with 10 bases between them. CDR3 coding DNA: TGTGCCAGCAGCGTGGCGGAAAACTATGGCTACACCTTC. It yields the protein CASSVAENYGYTF.

A word on this clone: Mismatch with germline at one junction end may stem from a read error. The chain links TRBV7-7 to TRBJ2-1; possibly TRBD1 for D (6 bases). The V gene's germline CDR1 is SSHAT and CDR2 FNYEAQ (reference sequence). The CDR3 is 15 amino acids. CDR3 sequence: CASRVVGAPYNEQFF. The DNA for the CDR3 is TGTGCTAGCAGGGTGGTGGGGGCCCCCTACAATGAGCAGTTCTTC. The entire variable domain, with the rest obtained from reference TRBV7-7 and TRBJ2-1, is as follows: GAGVSQSPRYKVTKRGQDVTLRCDPISSHATLYWYQQALGQGPEFLTYFNYEAQPDKSGLPSDRFSAERPEGSISTLTIQRTEQRDSAMYRCASRVVGAPYNEQFFGPGTRLTVL.

The chain uses TRBV6-5 and TRBJ1-6; possibly TRBD1 for D (6 bases). CDR3 length equals 15 residues. The germline V and J ends were trimmed by 0 bases and 7 bases, with 10 bases remaining between them. Germline values: CDR1 MNHEY, CDR2 SVGAGI. DNA of the CDR3: TGTGCCAGCAGTTACTCGCTTCAGGGGAATTCACCCCTCCACTTT. Amino acids: CASSYSLQGNSPLHF.

This clone was seen a single time. This chain uses TRBV28 with TRBJ2-7; 8 nucleotides line up with TRBD1. V dropped 5 bases and J dropped 0; count of bases not matched to a gene: 9. The CDR3 runs to 16 residues. Per germline, CDR1 MDHEN and CDR2 SYDVKM. CDR3 bases: TGTGCCAGCAGTCTCCGGAGCCAGGGGGCCTCCTACGAGCAGTACTTC. Amino acids: CASSLRSQGASYEQYF.

The chain links TRBV2 to TRBJ1-2, with a possible D match to TRBD1 (6 bases). The CDR3 is 14 residues long. Germline V gene lookup returns CDR1 SNHLY and CDR2 FYNNEI. Deletions cut 6 bases from V and 3 bases from J, with 14 bases between. CDR3 residues: CASRRQADHYGYTF. The CDR3 bases are TGTGCCAGCAGAAGACAGGCGGATCACTATGGCTACACCTTC.

The chain has TRBV28 and TRBJ1-2, with TRBD1 as a possible D gene (6 bases). CDR3 length: 12 residues. V dropped 6 bases and J dropped 4 bases, with 9 bases sitting between them. The germline gives CDR1 MDHEN, CDR2 SYDVKM. CDR3 nucleotides: TGTGCCAGCAGGACAGGACGCTATGGCTACACCTTC. This gives the protein CASRTGRYGYTF.

The chain has TRBV27 and TRBJ2-2; the match to TRBD1 covers 11 bases. From germline, CDR1 is MNHEY and CDR2 SMNVEV (reference sequence). V lost 4 bases, J lost 4 bases, and 5 bases stayed unmatched. CDR3 size: 16 residues. CDR3 protein: CASSSWTGGITGELFF. CDR3 DNA: TGTGCCAGCAGTTCCTGGACAGGGGGCATCACCGGGGAGCTGTTTTTT.

The chain carries TRBV5-1 and TRBJ2-7, with 8 bases that match TRBD1. Germline CDR1 and CDR2: SGHRS and YFSETQ. There are 16 residues in the CDR3. V lost 0 bases and J lost 0; bases outside the gene matches: 5. The CDR3 reads CASSLATGGDSYEQYF. In DNA form, the CDR3 reads TGCGCCAGCAGCTTGGCTACAGGGGGTGACTCCTACGAGCAGTACTTC.

The V gene is TRBV2, the J gene TRBJ2-7, with D perhaps matching TRBD1 (6 bases). The ends were cut back, 4 bases at V and 2 bases at J, with 12 bases in the middle. The CDR3 loop spans 14 amino acids. Per the germline V gene, CDR1 is SNHLY and CDR2 is FYNNEI. Here the CDR3 reads CASSAGTSPYEQYF. CDR3 coding DNA: TGTGCCAGCAGTGCCGGGACATCCCCCTACGAGCAGTACTTC.

V is TRBV24-1 and J is TRBJ2-3; 9 nucleotides align to TRBD1. This CDR3 comprises 17 residues. Looked up from germline, CDR1 is KGHDR and CDR2 is SFDVKD. The V gene end was trimmed by 4 bases and the J gene end by 3 bases; junction bases not matched to a gene: 10. CDR3 residues: CATSDEWGQGQTDTQYF. Here the CDR3 DNA reads TGTGCCACCAGTGACGAGTGGGGACAGGGTCAAACAGATACGCAGTATTTT.

The chain carries TRBV5-1 and TRBJ2-5; 7 bases fit TRBD1. Germline CDR1 is SGHRS and CDR2 is YFSETQ. J gave up 5 bases and V 1 base, and 8 bases lay outside the gene matches. This CDR3 has 15 amino acids. In nucleotides, the CDR3 is TGCGCCAGCAGCTTGATAGACAGGGTCGGGGAGACCCAGTACTTC. Amino acids: CASSLIDRVGETQYF.

This chain joins TRBV6-1 and TRBJ2-3, with D perhaps TRBD2 (5 bases). Trimming removed 3 bases at V and 2 bases at J, with 12 bases between. CDR1 and CDR2 (germline): MNHNS, SASEGT. CDR3 length equals 15 residues. The chain's CDR3 is CASSDFAGPTDTQYF. The CDR3 DNA reads as TGTGCCAGCAGTGATTTTGCGGGCCCCACAGATACGCAGTATTTT.

The count of this clone is one. The chain carries TRBV28 and TRBJ1-3; 7 positions agree with TRBD1. The CDR3 runs 15 residues. Germline-derived CDR1 and CDR2 are MDHEN and SYDVKM. V shed 4 bases and J 3 bases; nucleotides not matched to a gene: 6. The CDR3 sequence: CASSSEGASGNTIYF. In DNA, the CDR3 is TGTGCCAGCAGTTCAGAGGGGGCGAGTGGAAACACCATATATTTT.

This clone showed up just once. The V and J genes are TRBV11-3 and TRBJ2-3, with TRBD2 as a possible D gene (6 bases). Germline V gene sequence: CDR1 SGHNT, CDR2 YENEEA. The CDR3 covers 14 residues. Trimming removed 1 base at V and 5 bases at J, with 10 bases between. The CDR3 sequence is CASSLGGAGDTQYF. The CDR3 bases are TGTGCCAGCAGCTTAGGCGGGGCTGGAGATACGCAGTATTTT.

The chain employs TRBV5-4 and TRBJ2-3; perhaps TRBD1 as D (6 bases). CDR3 length equals 14 residues. CDR1 SGHNT and CDR2 YYREEE come from the germline V gene (reference sequence). The ends were cut back, 4 bases at V and 0 bases at J, with 9 bases in the middle. The CDR3 here is CASSPDRSTDTQYF. CDR3 nucleotide sequence: TGTGCCAGCAGCCCGGACAGAAGCACAGATACGCAGTATTTT.